This T cell receptor (beta chain) was documented in a study of blood T cells in healthy people across ages (dated by TCRdb to the mid-2010s). Concerning the study at large: In model experiments, template switching captured roughly one uniquely barcoded TCR beta cDNA molecule for every two T cells. Donors were grouped into four age groups: young (average roughly 17 years), middle-aged (39), aged (around 56) and long-lived (approximately 78). For two donors (one aged 18 to 29 and one aged 80 or older), the study analyzed two additional independent replicas of 1 million unique cDNA reads from the same blood draw. Donors of different ages were randomly distributed across sequencing lanes to avoid experimental bias. Using deep sequencing normalized with unique cDNA molecular identifiers, the study measured how TCR beta repertoire diversity changes with age. The full study reports these points: Estimates of total diversity based on one million sequenced T cells were considered lower bounds and underestimates. Compared with the aged group, the long-lived group had more naive CD4+ T cells, fewer expanded clones and increased TCR diversity, suggesting age selection. There was a strong correlation between observed TCR beta diversity and the percentage of naive T cells measured by flow cytometry. The CMV infection status of donors was not known, potentially confounding age-related changes in expanded clonotypes. Conclusive comparison of naive and antigen-experienced compartments was prevented by the profiling of bulk unsorted PBMCs. As age increased, observed TCR beta diversity per million T cells dropped in a roughly linear way, and a significant reduction was already evident by age 40.

The CDR3 measures 13 amino acids from cysteine to phenylalanine. Solely the CDR3 DNA is kept, with 39 bases framed from the first base. CDR1 and CDR2, per the germline V gene, are SGHTA and FQGNSA. For this chain, trimming is 4 bases at the V end and 8 bases at the J end, and the number of junction bases without a gene match is 6. The donors were roughly 39 Caucasian individuals from Russia, aged 6 to 90 years, who were systemically healthy. Each donor gave about 9.7 milliliters of peripheral blood, drawn into EDTA-treated Vacutainer tubes. PBMCs were isolated by Ficoll-Paque density-gradient centrifugation, with at least 7 million obtained per sample. Total RNA, at least 6 micrograms per sample, was extracted from PBMCs with Trizol reagent. For every donor, an aliquot of PBMCs went through flow cytometry to measure the percentages of naive CD45RAhigh/CD27high T cells. The library was generated by 5' RACE. The reads were generated on an Illumina HiSeq 2500. A second 7 to 11 cycle PCR used a sample-barcoded 5' primer and a J-beta primer mix. Each TCR beta cDNA molecule received a unique molecular identifier from a template-switch 5' adaptor carrying 12 random nucleotides. Each sample yielded at least 3 million CDR3-containing paired-end reads. All of the RNA was converted into first-strand cDNA using the Mint cDNA synthesis kit, with a TRBC-specific oligonucleotide serving as the primer. Following uracil-DNA glycosylase treatment, a first 18-cycle PCR with universal primers M1SS and BC2_uni_R was performed on all cDNA. Under the source paper's analysis protocol: For normalization, 1 million high-quality reads were randomly selected from each sample, with every read carrying a distinct molecular identifier. Reads with shared molecular identifiers were discarded instead of being binned into consensus sequences. MiTCR, run with a Q25 quality threshold and the strictest error-elimination algorithm, handled CDR3 identification, clonotype clustering and error correction. A nonparametric unseen species model with Euler transformation was used to estimate a lower bound on total TCR beta diversity. TCRdb trimmed the raw reads at Q25, called clones with MiXCR and kept productive beta chains. Entries that share a CDR3 protein sequence are merged under the most common genes and DNA. In this record, the V and J calls reflect TCRdb's handling and not the investigators' own analysis. The sample table holds approximately 800,000 distinct CDR3 sequences, of which about 48% were seen once. The leading ten clones occupy about 42% of the sample.

As for this clonotype: The antigen it binds to is not known. No base qualities exist here, and no much larger clone lies one base off it.

Material: blood. The V gene is TRBV7-2 and the J gene is TRBJ1-1; TRBD1 lines up with 8 middle nucleotides. This sequence originates from a man of 80 years or more in good health. CDR3 sequence: CASSSRGLEEAFF. The nucleotides are TGTGCCAGCAGCTCCAGGGGGCTCGAGGAAGCTTTCTTT.